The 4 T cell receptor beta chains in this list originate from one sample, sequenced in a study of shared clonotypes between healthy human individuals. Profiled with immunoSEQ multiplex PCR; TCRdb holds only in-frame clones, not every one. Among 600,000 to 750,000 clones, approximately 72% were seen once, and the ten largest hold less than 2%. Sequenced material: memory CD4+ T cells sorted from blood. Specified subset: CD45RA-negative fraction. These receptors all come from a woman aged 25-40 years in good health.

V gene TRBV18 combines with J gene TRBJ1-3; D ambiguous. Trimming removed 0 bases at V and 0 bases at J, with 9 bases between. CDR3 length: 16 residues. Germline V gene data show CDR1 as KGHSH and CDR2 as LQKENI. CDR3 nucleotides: TGTGCCAGCTCACCACCCAAGGGCGTCTCTGGAAACACCATATATTTT. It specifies CASSPPKGVSGNTIYF.

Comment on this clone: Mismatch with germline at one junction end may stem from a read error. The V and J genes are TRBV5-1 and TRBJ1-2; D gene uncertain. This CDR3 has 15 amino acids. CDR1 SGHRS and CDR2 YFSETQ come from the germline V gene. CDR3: CASSLVETANYGYTF. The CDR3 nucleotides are TGTGCCAGCAGCTTGGTGGAGACCGCTAACTATGGCTACACCTTC. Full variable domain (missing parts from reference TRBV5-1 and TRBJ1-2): KAGVTQTPRYLIKTRGQQVTLSCSPISGHRSVSWYQQTPGQGLQFLFEYFSETQRNKGNFPGRFSGRQFSNSRSEMNVSTLELGDSALYLCASSLVETANYGYTFGSGTRLTVV.

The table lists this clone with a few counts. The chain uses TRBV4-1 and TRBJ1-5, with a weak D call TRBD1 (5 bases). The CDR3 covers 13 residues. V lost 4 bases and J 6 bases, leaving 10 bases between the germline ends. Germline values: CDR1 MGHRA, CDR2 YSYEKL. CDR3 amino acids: CASSRDPGQPQHF. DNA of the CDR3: TGCGCCAGCAGCCGGGACCCGGGTCAGCCCCAGCATTTT.

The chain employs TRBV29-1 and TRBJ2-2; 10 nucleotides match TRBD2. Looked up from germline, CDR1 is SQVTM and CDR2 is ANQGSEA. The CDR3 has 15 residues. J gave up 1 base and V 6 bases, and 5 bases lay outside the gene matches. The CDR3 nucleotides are TGCAGCGTAGTTATAGCGGGAGGGAACACCGGGGAGCTGTTTTTT. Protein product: CSVVIAGGNTGELFF.